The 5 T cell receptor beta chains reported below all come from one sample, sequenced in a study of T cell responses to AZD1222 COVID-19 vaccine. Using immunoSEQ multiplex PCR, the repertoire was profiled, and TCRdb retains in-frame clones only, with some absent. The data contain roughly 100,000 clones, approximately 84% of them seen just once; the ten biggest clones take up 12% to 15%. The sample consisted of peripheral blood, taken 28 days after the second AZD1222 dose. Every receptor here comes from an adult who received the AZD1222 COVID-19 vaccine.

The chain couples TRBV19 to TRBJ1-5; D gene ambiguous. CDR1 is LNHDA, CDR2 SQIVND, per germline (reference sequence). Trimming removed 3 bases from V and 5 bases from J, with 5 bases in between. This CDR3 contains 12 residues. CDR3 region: CASSMVDQPQHF. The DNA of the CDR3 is TGTGCCAGTAGTATGGTTGATCAGCCCCAGCATTTT.

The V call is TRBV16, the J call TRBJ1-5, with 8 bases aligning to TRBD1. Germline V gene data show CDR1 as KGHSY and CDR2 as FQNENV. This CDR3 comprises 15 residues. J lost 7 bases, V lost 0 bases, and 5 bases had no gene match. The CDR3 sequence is CASSQSDRVGQPQHF. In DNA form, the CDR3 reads TGTGCCAGCAGCCAATCGGACAGGGTAGGACAGCCCCAGCATTTT.

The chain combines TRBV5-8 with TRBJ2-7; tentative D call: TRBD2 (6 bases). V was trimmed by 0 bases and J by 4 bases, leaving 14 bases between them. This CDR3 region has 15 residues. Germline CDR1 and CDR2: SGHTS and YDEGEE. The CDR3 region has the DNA TGTGCCAGCAGCTTGGCCCTAAGGAGGGGTTACGAGCAGTACTTC. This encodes CASSLALRRGYEQYF.

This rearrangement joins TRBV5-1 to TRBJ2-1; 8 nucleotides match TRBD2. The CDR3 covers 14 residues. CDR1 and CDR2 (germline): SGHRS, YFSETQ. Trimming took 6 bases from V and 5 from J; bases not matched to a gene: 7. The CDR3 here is CASTVSGSHNEQFF. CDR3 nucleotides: TGCGCCAGCACTGTGAGCGGGAGTCACAATGAGCAGTTCTTC.

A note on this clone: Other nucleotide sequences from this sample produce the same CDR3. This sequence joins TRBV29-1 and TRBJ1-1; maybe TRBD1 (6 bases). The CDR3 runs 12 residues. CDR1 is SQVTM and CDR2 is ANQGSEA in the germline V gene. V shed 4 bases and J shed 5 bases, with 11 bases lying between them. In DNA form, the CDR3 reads TGCAGCGTTGGGGCAGGGGATACTGAAGCTTTCTTT. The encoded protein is CSVGAGDTEAFF. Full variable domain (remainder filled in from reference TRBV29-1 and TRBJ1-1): SAVISQKPSRDICQRGTSLTIQCQVDSQVTMMFWYRQQPGQSLTLIATANQGSEATYESGFVIDKFPISRPNLTFSTLTVSNMSPEDSSIYLCSVGAGDTEAFFGQGTRLTVV.